These T cell receptor beta chains were read from a single sample in a study of blood T cell repertoires in COVID-19. Here immunoSEQ multiplex PCR was the method, and the copy in TCRdb shows in-frame clones only, minus some. The sample consists of roughly 400,000 clones, around 91% of them appearing once. Sequenced sample: PBMCs or T cells enriched from blood (not recorded which). The receptor set was obtained from a man aged 30 to 39 who had recovered from COVID-19. Each CDR3 is given with its conserved first and last residue. D genes are given only for firm matches. Not all rows give a size; the values are once, few, many and, for expanded clones, a class.

>TRBV2|TRBJ1-5|few|-
CASSHRASNQPQHF
TGTGCCAGCAGCCACAGGGCTAGCAATCAGCCCCAGCATTTT
>TRBV6-1|TRBJ1-5|-|-
CASSEPERQPQHF
TGTGCCAGCAGTGAACCGGAGCGACAGCCCCAGCATTTT
>TRBV19|TRBJ1-5|-|TRBD1
CASSDRGLQPQHF
TGTGCCAGCTCAGACAGGGGCCTTCAGCCCCAGCATTTT
>TRBV19|TRBJ1-6|-|-
CASSVTRDMGGSPLHF
TGTGCCAGTAGTGTTACCCGGGACATGGGCGGTTCACCCCTCCACTTT
>TRBV3-1/TRBV3-2|TRBJ1-6|once|-
CASSPGTRNSPLHF
TGTGCCAGCAGCCCGGGGACAAGAAACTCACCCCTCCACTTT
>TRBV5-6|TRBJ2-5|once|TRBD1
CASSLVLGGGETQYF
TGTGCCAGCAGCTTGGTACTAGGGGGCGGCGAGACCCAGTACTTC
>TRBV10-1|TRBJ2-7|-|TRBD1
CASSENRGSYEQYF
TGCGCCAGCAGTGAGAACAGGGGCTCCTACGAGCAGTACTTC
>TRBV7-3|TRBJ2-1|-|-
CASSSLSGSEQFF
TGTGCCAGCAGCTCCCTTTCCGGGAGCGAGCAGTTCTTC
>TRBV5-4|TRBJ2-5|-|-
CASSAVGVPLGETQYF
TGTGCCAGCAGCGCGGTCGGGGTCCCCTTAGGGGAGACCCAGTACTTC
>TRBV15|TRBJ1-2|-|-
CATSRGADGYTF
TGTGCCACCAGCCGGGGGGCGGATGGCTACACCTTC
>TRBV6-5|TRBJ2-3|-|TRBD2
CASRPGLAVSDTQYF
TGTGCCAGCAGGCCGGGACTAGCGGTTTCCGATACGCAGTATTTT
>TRBV21-1|TRBJ1-3|-|-
CASSTQRDESSGNTIYF
TGTGCCAGCAGCACCCAGCGGGACGAATCCTCTGGAAACACCATATATTTT
>TRBV4-2|TRBJ2-7|-|-
CASSQDWSQGIGEQYF
TGTGCCAGCAGCCAAGACTGGTCTCAGGGGATTGGGGAGCAGTACTTC
>TRBV7-8|TRBJ1-2|once|TRBD1
CASSRGQSYGYTF
TGTGCCAGCAGCCGGGGACAGAGCTATGGCTACACCTTC
>TRBV7-9|TRBJ1-4|-|-
CASSLSPPTNEKLFF
TGTGCCAGCAGCCTAAGCCCTCCAACTAATGAAAAACTGTTTTTT
>TRBV10-3|TRBJ2-5|-|TRBD2
CAISGNRGSVLAGGQETQYF
TGTGCCATCAGTGGAAACAGGGGGTCCGTACTAGCGGGGGGCCAAGAGACCCAGTACTTC
>TRBV19|TRBJ1-4|-|-
CASSRQDANEKLFF
TGTGCCAGTAGCAGACAGGACGCCAATGAAAAACTGTTTTTT
>TRBV5-4|TRBJ2-1|-|TRBD2
CASSLPSGMGSYNEQFF
TGTGCCAGCAGCCTCCCGAGCGGGATGGGGTCCTACAATGAGCAGTTCTTC
>TRBV27|TRBJ2-1|-|-
CASSFTPLGNEQFF
TGTGCCAGCAGCTTCACCCCGCTCGGGAATGAGCAGTTCTTC
>TRBV18|TRBJ1-1|-|-
CASSPEEGTTEAFF
TGTGCCAGCTCACCAGAGGAGGGAACGACTGAAGCTTTCTTT
>TRBV28|TRBJ1-3|once|-
CASSLSTGPSGNTIYF
TGTGCCAGCAGTTTATCGACAGGCCCCTCTGGAAACACCATATATTTT
>TRBV24-1|TRBJ2-7|once|-
CATSDADSYEQYF
TGTGCCACCAGTGATGCGGACAGCTACGAGCAGTACTTC
>TRBV29-1|TRBJ2-1|-|TRBD2
CRALAGGKDEQFF
TGCAGAGCGCTGGCGGGAGGGAAAGATGAGCAGTTCTTC
>TRBV5-4|TRBJ1-1|-|-
CASRVDSYTEAFF
TGTGCCAGCAGAGTGGACAGCTACACTGAAGCTTTCTTT
>TRBV28|TRBJ1-5|once|TRBD1
CASSRDPGQGVRPQHF
TGTGCCAGCAGTAGAGACCCCGGACAGGGGGTTCGGCCCCAGCATTTT
>TRBV3-1/TRBV3-2|TRBJ2-2|-|TRBD1
CASSQDRGTGPIGANTGELFF
TGTGCCAGCAGCCAAGATCGGGGGACAGGTCCAATCGGGGCGAACACCGGGGAGCTGTTTTTT
>TRBV5-1|TRBJ2-7|-|TRBD2
CASSSLADTTGYEQYF
TGCGCCAGCAGCTCCCTAGCGGATACCACGGGGTACGAGCAGTACTTC
>TRBV19|TRBJ1-3|-|-
CASSRAPGERTGNTIYF
TGTGCCAGTAGTCGTGCGCCGGGGGAGCGAACTGGAAACACCATATATTTT
>TRBV28|TRBJ2-1|-|-
CASEEPDVQFF
TGTGCCAGCGAGGAGCCAGACGTGCAGTTCTTC
>TRBV11-2|TRBJ2-7|-|TRBD2
CASSAGTTPLYEQYF
TGTGCCAGCAGCGCCGGGACTACTCCACTCTACGAGCAGTACTTC
>TRBV30|TRBJ1-1|once|TRBD1
CAWSPRDRAFF
TGTGCCTGGAGTCCCCGGGACAGGGCTTTCTTT
>TRBV3-1/TRBV3-2|TRBJ2-7|-|-
CASSSDERPQYF
TGTGCCAGCAGCTCAGACGAGCGGCCGCAGTACTTC
>TRBV5-4|TRBJ2-4|once|-
CASSLDRLSIQYF
TGTGCCAGCAGTTTGGACAGATTATCCATTCAGTACTTC